This entry lists 15 T cell receptor beta chains sequenced from one sample in a study of beta chain features in type 1 diabetes. Broader study findings: There was a moderate but significant shortening of TCRB CDR3s in all four CD4+ subsets of Type 1 diabetes patients.

Expressed TCRB transcripts got sequenced, as all isolated RNA was reverse transcribed. Measured with immunoSEQ multiplex PCR; TCRdb has only the in-frame clones, and not every one. Among under 300,000 clones, over 20% were seen once, and the ten largest hold less than 0.035%. Their target antigens are unknown. Sequencing was done on a sample of naive CD4+ T cells from blood. Receptors originate from a woman between 40 and 55 years old with type 1 diabetes.

The table lists this clone with a few counts. The V call is TRBV6-1, the J call TRBJ2-7; 7 bases match TRBD2. The V gene end was trimmed by 3 bases and the J gene end by 6 bases; junction bases not matched to a gene: 11. This CDR3 is built from 15 residues. Germline CDR1 and CDR2: MNHNS and SASEGT. Written as DNA, the CDR3 is TGTGCCAGCAGTGATTGGGGAGGGTGGCCTCGCGAGCAGTACTTC. Protein product: CASSDWGGWPREQYF.

This clone was detected only a few times. V gene TRBV7-9 combines with J gene TRBJ1-6; possibly TRBD1 for D (6 bases). This CDR3 contains 14 residues. Deletions cut 2 bases from V and 10 bases from J, with 12 bases between. The germline V gene encodes CDR1 SEHNR and CDR2 FQNEAQ (reference sequence). The CDR3 bases are TGTGCCAGCAGCTTACGGACAGAGCGCTCACCCCTCCACTTT. It translates to CASSLRTERSPLHF.

This clone was counted only a few times. The chain joins TRBV7-9 to TRBJ1-1; D is undetermined. CDR1 is SEHNR, CDR2 FQNEAQ, per germline (reference sequence). V shed 5 bases and J shed 11 bases, with 15 bases lying between them. The CDR3 length is 12 residues. The CDR3 DNA reads TGTGCCAGCAGCAGGGCGGGAGGTGTGGCTTTCTTT. Translated, it gives CASSRAGGVAFF.

J is TRBJ2-1 and V is TRBV13; D perhaps matches TRBD1 (5 bases). The length of the CDR3 is 12 residues. V was shortened by 4 bases and J by 8 bases, with 9 bases between the two germline ends. CDR1 and CDR2 (germline): PRHDT, FYEKMQ (reference sequence). CDR3 in amino acids: CASSSTGDEQFF. The CDR3 DNA sequence: TGTGCCAGCAGCTCTACAGGAGATGAGCAGTTCTTC.

The V call is TRBV5-1, the J call TRBJ2-1; 7 nucleotides match TRBD2. V dropped 4 bases and J dropped 1; count of bases not matched to a gene: 8. The CDR3 is 16 residues long. CDR1 and CDR2 from the germline V gene are SGHRS and YFSETQ. CDR3 loop: CASSQSGGSSYNEQFF. DNA for the CDR3: TGCGCCAGCAGCCAGTCTGGCGGGAGTTCCTACAATGAGCAGTTCTTC.

V gene TRBV4-3 combines with J gene TRBJ2-3; 13 bases match TRBD2. This CDR3 has 14 residues. Trimming cost V 6 bases and J 4 bases; bases outside gene matches: 1. Per germline, CDR1 LGHNA and CDR2 YSLEER. CDR3 in amino acids: CASRLAGGPDTQYF. The CDR3 nucleotides read TGCGCCAGCAGACTAGCGGGAGGGCCAGATACGCAGTATTTT.

This clone was counted between two and nine times. The chain links TRBV29-1 to TRBJ1-5; 8 bases align to TRBD1. The V segment lost 5 bases and the J segment 2 bases; nucleotides outside the gene matches: 5. The CDR3 length is 14 residues. Germline values: CDR1 SQVTM, CDR2 ANQGSEA. The CDR3: CSVSGGIGNQPQHF. The CDR3 DNA follows: TGCAGCGTTTCAGGGGGCATTGGCAATCAGCCCCAGCATTTT.

The V and J genes are TRBV9 and TRBJ2-1, with D possibly being TRBD2 (5 bases). The germline CDR1 and CDR2 sequences are SGDLS and YYNGEE. This CDR3 has 15 residues. V lost 3 bases to trimming and J lost 6 bases, with 16 bases between them. The CDR3 region has the DNA TGTGCCAGCAGCGGTACTGGACTTTCGCCCAATGAGCAGTTCTTC. It specifies CASSGTGLSPNEQFF.

The gene calls are TRBV30 and TRBJ2-3; D unresolved. CDR3 length equals 12 residues. With 4 bases removed from V and 0 bases from J, the gap between germline ends came to 5 bases. Germline V gives CDR1 GTSNPN, CDR2 SVGIG (reference sequence). This chain's CDR3 is CAWTESTDTQYF. For the CDR3, the DNA is TGTGCCTGGACAGAAAGCACAGATACGCAGTATTTT.

This clone has more than one count but fewer than ten. The rearrangement links TRBV29-1 to TRBJ2-3; D is unresolved. CDR1 and CDR2 from the germline V gene are SQVTM and ANQGSEA. The CDR3 has 15 amino acids. Trimming left V 7 bases short and J 0 bases short, with 17 bases between. CDR3 sequence (DNA): TGCAGCGCGTCACGGATGAGGCCTAGCACAGATACGCAGTATTTT. Its protein product is CSASRMRPSTDTQYF.

V and J are TRBV5-8 and TRBJ1-1; 11 bases map to TRBD1. J gave up 5 bases and V 3 bases, and 6 bases lay outside the gene matches. This CDR3 is built from 15 residues. The germline V gene has CDR1 SGHTS and CDR2 YDEGEE. The DNA for the CDR3 is TGTGCCAGCAGCTGGACAGGGGGCGATTGGACTGAAGCTTTCTTT. It encodes CASSWTGGDWTEAFF. Full variable domain (missing parts from reference TRBV5-8 and TRBJ1-1): EAGVTQSPTHLIKTRGQQATLRCSPISGHTSVYWYQQALGLGLQFLLWYDEGEERNRGNFPPRFSGRQFPNYSSELNVNALELEDSALYLCASSWTGGDWTEAFFGQGTRLTVV.

This clone was observed a few times. The chain combines TRBV28 with TRBJ1-6; possible D gene TRBD1, 6 bases. Trimming shortened V by 9 bases and J by 6 bases, and 15 bases separated the two germline ends. The CDR3 contains 14 residues. The germline V gene encodes CDR1 MDHEN and CDR2 SYDVKM. CDR3 sequence (DNA): TGTGCCAGTCGGGGACAACCGCCTAATTCACCCCTCCACTTT. This gives the protein CASRGQPPNSPLHF.

This chain joins TRBV18 and TRBJ1-5, with 7 bases matching TRBD1. V was clipped by 6 bases and J by 0 bases; unmatched bases: 5. CDR1 and CDR2 from the germline V gene are KGHSH and LQKENI. The CDR3 runs to 15 residues. The CDR3 spells CASSPTGTSNQPQHF. In DNA form, the CDR3 reads TGTGCCAGCTCCCCGACAGGGACTAGCAATCAGCCCCAGCATTTT.

The chain couples TRBV7-3 to TRBJ2-1, with D possibly TRBD2 on 7 matching bases. Looked up from germline, CDR1 is SGHTA and CDR2 is FQGTGA. This CDR3 is 13 amino acids long. The V gene lost 5 bases and the J gene lost 9 bases, with 14 bases spanning the gap. CDR3: CASSHGEGGEQFF. In DNA, the CDR3 is TGTGCCAGCAGCCACGGGGAGGGGGGTGAGCAGTTCTTC.

This clone came up a few times. The J gene is TRBJ1-5, the V gene TRBV28; TRBD1 agrees at 7 bases. The CDR3 sequence is 14 residues long. Germline V gene lookup returns CDR1 MDHEN and CDR2 SYDVKM. V shed 4 bases, J shed 9 bases, and the junction held 9 bases outside the gene matches. The CDR3 sequence is CASSSLTGQWPQHF. CDR3 DNA: TGTGCCAGCAGTTCCCTGACAGGGCAATGGCCCCAGCATTTT.